This TCR beta chain is from a study of T cell responses to AZD1222 COVID-19 vaccine. As for this clone: The antigen remains undetermined.

The CDR3 is 15 residues long. Germline assignment: CDR1 PRHDT and CDR2 FYEKMQ (reference sequence). Trimming stripped 4 bases from V and 0 bases from J, with 13 bases between. Study-level results: Clonal diversity may have been underestimated, and the donors were mostly white British, with more females than males.

Produced via immunoSEQ multiplex PCR; TCRdb's table is partial and in-frame only. Among over 100,000 clones, 70% to 90% were seen once, and the ten largest hold 18%. The V call is TRBV13, the J call TRBJ2-7; no clear D. The input for sequencing was peripheral blood, taken on day 0 of AZD1222 vaccination. This clonotype originated in an adult in good health. For the CDR3, the DNA is TGTGCCAGCAGCTCATCCAGAATTAGCTCCTACGAGCAGTACTTC. This encodes CASSSSRISSYEQYF.